These T cell receptor beta chains were read from a single sample in a study of type 1 regulatory T cells. These TCRs are of unknown antigen specificity. MiXCR was run by TCRdb on the reads, yielding one entry per CDR3 protein. Among 55,000 to 65,000 distinct CDR3 sequences, less than 70% were seen once, and the ten largest hold about 2%. The sample comprised cultured non-Tr1 T cells, either the whole culture or a sorted T cell fraction (not recorded which). Receptors originate from a human donor in good health. Both conserved end residues are part of each CDR3. Each record gives: clone size, J gene, D gene, V gene, CDR3 protein, CDR3 DNA. A D gene is named only where the DNA matches it firmly. Part of the rows lack a size; the others show once, few, many or a class for expanded clones.

clone_size: NA
j_call: TRBJ2-5
d_call: NA
v_call: TRBV5-1
cdr3_aa: CASSIWPLARGLKTQYF
cdr3_nt: TGCGCCAGCAGCATCTGGCCCTTAGCGAGAGGGTTGAAGACCCAGTACTTC

clone_size: NA
j_call: TRBJ2-1
d_call: TRBD1
v_call: TRBV7-2
cdr3_aa: CASSFKGQGANEQFF
cdr3_nt: TGTGCCAGCAGCTTTAAAGGACAGGGGGCTAATGAGCAGTTCTTC

clone_size: NA
j_call: TRBJ2-5
d_call: NA
v_call: TRBV7-9
cdr3_aa: CASSPWTGAVGETQYF
cdr3_nt: TGTGCCAGCAGCCCTTGGACCGGGGCGGTTGGGGAGACCCAGTACTTC

clone_size: NA
j_call: TRBJ2-1
d_call: NA
v_call: TRBV3-1
cdr3_aa: CASSQGSLNEQFF
cdr3_nt: TGTGCCAGCAGCCAAGGCTCGCTCAATGAGCAGTTCTTC

clone_size: many
j_call: TRBJ2-5
d_call: NA
v_call: TRBV2
cdr3_aa: CASSVDSVETQYF
cdr3_nt: TGTGCCAGCAGTGTCGACAGTGTAGAGACCCAGTACTTC

clone_size: NA
j_call: TRBJ1-6
d_call: NA
v_call: TRBV12-3/TRBV12-4
cdr3_aa: CASSLLRAALASPLHF
cdr3_nt: TGTGCCAGCAGTTTACTTAGGGCCGCTCTAGCCTCACCCCTCCACTTT

clone_size: NA
j_call: TRBJ2-1
d_call: NA
v_call: TRBV14
cdr3_aa: CASSPPREFDEQFF
cdr3_nt: TGTGCCAGCAGCCCACCAAGGGAGTTCGATGAGCAGTTCTTC

clone_size: once
j_call: TRBJ2-7
d_call: TRBD2
v_call: TRBV24-1
cdr3_aa: CATSNPRTSGTYEQYF
cdr3_nt: TGTGCCACCAGCAACCCCAGGACTAGCGGCACCTACGAGCAGTACTTC

clone_size: NA
j_call: TRBJ2-7
d_call: NA
v_call: TRBV4-2
cdr3_aa: CASSPTWDGDYEQYF
cdr3_nt: TGTGCCAGCAGCCCAACTTGGGACGGAGACTACGAGCAGTACTTC

clone_size: NA
j_call: TRBJ2-3
d_call: TRBD2
v_call: TRBV4-1
cdr3_aa: CASSQLLAGFGDTQYF
cdr3_nt: TGCGCCAGCAGCCAACTTTTAGCGGGATTCGGTGATACGCAGTATTTT

clone_size: NA
j_call: TRBJ2-3
d_call: NA
v_call: TRBV5-1
cdr3_aa: CASSQALGRADTQYF
cdr3_nt: TGCGCCAGCAGCCAAGCGCTGGGGCGAGCGGATACGCAGTATTTT